This entry features one T cell receptor (beta chain) sequence. Its specificity is unknown. CDR1 and CDR2 from the germline V gene are SGHVS and FQNEAQ. The CDR3 runs to 15 residues. Trimming at V came to 4 bases and at J to 0 bases, leaving 3 bases not matched to a gene. This specimen belongs to a study of cytomegalovirus exposure and HLA in healthy donors. Study observations and caveats: When analyzed later, a missense DCLRE1C variant was found to be linked to TCR beta V- and J-gene trimming. Links to common viral pathogens appeared, in a later analysis, for several of the most significant clusters. Exclusion applied to some V segments, including TRBV6-2 and TRBV6-3, as they were indistinguishable. A prior analysis recorded that most TCR beta V segments were productive about 87% or about 30% of the time.

Amplification used 60 Vbeta primers and 13 Jbeta primers. Only in-frame clones appear in the TCRdb table, and some are missing; sequencing was by immunoSEQ multiplex PCR. The data show about 200,000 clones, with roughly 80% seen just once and 15% to 17% held by the top ten. The J gene is TRBJ2-1, the V gene TRBV7-8; 7 nucleotides line up with TRBD1. Sequencing was performed on PBMCs. The receptor comes from a man in his forties in good health and CMV-seronegative. The CDR3 DNA follows: TGTGCCAGCAGCTACAGGGGATCCTCCTACAATGAGCAGTTCTTC. The encoded protein is CASSYRGSSYNEQFF.